The 23 T cell receptor beta chains in this list originate from one sample, sequenced in a study of T cell responses to AZD1222 COVID-19 vaccine. Using immunoSEQ multiplex PCR, the repertoire was profiled, and TCRdb retains in-frame clones only, with some absent. This sample yields around 100,000 clones, of which around nine tenths are seen a single time; 1% to 1.5% belongs to the top ten. The sample was peripheral blood, taken on day 0 of AZD1222 vaccination. These receptors were collected from an adult in good health.

The V call is TRBV7-9, the J call TRBJ1-6; 9 nucleotides line up with TRBD1. The CDR3 runs to 16 residues. Germline CDR1 SEHNR, CDR2 FQNEAQ (reference sequence). With 5 bases clipped from V and 7 bases from J, the junction kept 9 bases outside the gene matches. This CDR3 reads CASSDTGGRLNSPLHF. The DNA of the CDR3 is TGTGCCAGCAGCGACACAGGGGGCAGGCTCAATTCACCCCTCCACTTT.

CDR3 sequence: CSVARDRKEKLFF. The CDR3 DNA follows: TGCAGCGTTGCAAGGGACAGAAAAGAAAAACTGTTTTTT. V usage is TRBV29-1 and J usage is TRBJ1-4; 7 nucleotides line up with TRBD1. Germline V gene sequence: CDR1 SQVTM, CDR2 ANQGSEA. The CDR3 extends over 13 amino acids. V shed 4 bases and J 8 bases; nucleotides not matched to a gene: 7.

The chain couples TRBV7-9 to TRBJ1-1; TRBD1 is a possible D gene (5 bases). Germline V gene sequence: CDR1 SEHNR, CDR2 FQNEAQ (reference sequence). V was pared by 11 bases and J by 4 bases, with 17 bases between. The CDR3 spans 13 residues. The CDR3, as DNA: TGTGCCGGGTACGACAGTTTTAGCACTGAAGCTTTCTTT. Translating gives CAGYDSFSTEAFF.

V gene TRBV4-2 combines with J gene TRBJ2-3, with D maybe TRBD2 (5 bases). This CDR3 has 14 residues. Germline assignment: CDR1 LGHNA and CDR2 YNFKEQ. Trimming removed 5 bases at V and 4 bases at J, with 13 bases between. CDR3 protein: CASSEGMRADTQYF. CDR3 nucleotide sequence: TGTGCCAGCAGCGAAGGGATGCGGGCAGATACGCAGTATTTT.

The V and J genes are TRBV19 and TRBJ1-5; D gene unclear. The CDR3 totals 13 residues. Germline CDR1 and CDR2: LNHDA and SQIVND (reference sequence). V was shortened by 5 bases and J by 3 bases, with 8 bases between the two germline ends. DNA of the CDR3: TGTGCCAGTAGTGGTAGTTACAATCAGCCCCAGCATTTT. This translates into CASSGSYNQPQHF.

CDR3 residues: CSVERGNDRYGNSPLHF. Written as DNA, the CDR3 is TGCAGCGTTGAACGGGGGAATGACAGGTACGGGAATTCACCCCTCCACTTT. This chain joins TRBV29-1 and TRBJ1-6; TRBD1 is a possible D gene (6 bases). Trimming took 2 bases from V and 7 from J, leaving 21 bases between them. The CDR3 extends over 17 amino acids. Germline V gene sequence: CDR1 SQVTM, CDR2 ANQGSEA.

The gene calls are TRBV28 and TRBJ1-5; no reliable D call. Germline CDR1 MDHEN, CDR2 SYDVKM. CDR3 length: 12 amino acids. Trimming removed 3 bases from V and 12 bases from J, with 12 bases in between. CDR3 region: CASSLFRAFQHF. The CDR3 nucleotides are TGTGCCAGCAGTTTGTTTCGGGCTTTCCAGCATTTT.

The rearrangement links TRBV24-1 to TRBJ1-5; D unclear. CDR3 length: 17 residues. The germline V gene encodes CDR1 KGHDR and CDR2 SFDVKD. Between the trimmed V and J ends, which lost 1 base and 0 bases, there was a span of 12 bases. CDR3 region: CATSDLSRWDSNQPQHF. CDR3 DNA: TGTGCCACCAGTGATTTAAGTCGCTGGGATAGCAATCAGCCCCAGCATTTT.

The chain links TRBV2 to TRBJ1-4; D not certain. Trimming took 6 bases from V and 4 from J, leaving 12 bases between them. The CDR3 runs 14 residues. Germline-derived CDR1 and CDR2 are SNHLY and FYNNEI. The chain's CDR3 is CASRVTEFNEKLFF. Here the CDR3 DNA reads TGTGCCAGCAGGGTAACAGAGTTTAATGAAAAACTGTTTTTT.

This clone was counted once. The chain combines TRBV9 with TRBJ1-2; 9 bases agree with TRBD1. The CDR3 sequence is 14 residues long. Trimming at V came to 3 bases and at J to 7 bases, leaving 7 bases not matched to a gene. Germline CDR1 is SGDLS and CDR2 is YYNGEE. CDR3 nucleotide sequence: TGTGCCAGCAGCGAGTCAACAGGGGGCTTTGGCTACACCTTC. Encoded protein: CASSESTGGFGYTF.

This clone was found once. The genes are TRBV5-4 and TRBJ2-5; 8 nucleotides align to TRBD2. V gave up 4 bases and J gave up 2 bases; unmatched junction bases: 4. CDR3 length: 14 residues. From germline, CDR1 is SGHNT and CDR2 YYREEE (reference sequence). The CDR3: CASSGGGGQETQYF. CDR3 nucleotide sequence: TGTGCCAGCAGCGGAGGCGGGGGGCAAGAGACCCAGTACTTC.

This chain uses TRBV6-1 with TRBJ1-4; D is uncertain. V lost 5 bases and J 2 bases, leaving 9 bases between the germline ends. The germline V gene has CDR1 MNHNS and CDR2 SASEGT. This CDR3 spans 14 amino acids. The CDR3 loop reads CASSFDATNEKLFF. The CDR3 region has the DNA TGTGCCAGCAGTTTTGATGCGACTAATGAAAAACTGTTTTTT.

The CDR3: CASSPRESDYTGYTF. The CDR3 DNA reads TGCGCCAGCAGCCCAAGGGAATCCGATTACACTGGCTACACCTTC. This chain uses TRBV5-1 with TRBJ1-2; D gene unclear. Germline values: CDR1 SGHRS, CDR2 YFSETQ. Trimming left V 4 bases short and J 7 bases short, with 20 bases between. The CDR3 sequence is 15 residues long.

The chain combines TRBV5-1 with TRBJ2-2; 9 positions agree with TRBD1. Germline V gives CDR1 SGHRS, CDR2 YFSETQ. This CDR3 contains 16 residues. Trimming cost V 4 bases and J 4 bases; bases outside gene matches: 8. CDR3 residues: CASSPDGTGITGELFF. Here the CDR3 DNA reads TGCGCCAGCAGCCCGGACGGGACAGGGATCACCGGGGAGCTGTTTTTT.

The V call is TRBV7-9, the J call TRBJ2-7; D gene uncertain. The V end was cut by 8 bases, the J end by 0 bases, with 5 bases between. The CDR3 sequence is 11 residues long. CDR1 and CDR2 (germline): SEHNR, FQNEAQ (reference sequence). The CDR3 sequence: CASAASYEQYF. The CDR3 DNA is TGTGCCAGCGCCGCCTCCTACGAGCAGTACTTC.

The V gene is TRBV19, the J gene TRBJ1-2; D is perhaps TRBD1 (5 bases). Germline V lookup: CDR1 LNHDA, CDR2 SQIVND (reference sequence). This CDR3 contains 12 residues. The germline V and J ends were trimmed by 9 bases and 4 bases, with 12 bases remaining between them. The CDR3, as DNA: TGTGCCAGCACCGACAGAAGCTATGGCTACACCTTC. Protein sequence: CASTDRSYGYTF.

This clone has a single count. The chain recombines TRBV27 with TRBJ1-5, with a tentative D call TRBD1 (5 bases). Germline V gene lookup returns CDR1 MNHEY and CDR2 SMNVEV (reference sequence). V was pared by 6 bases and J by 5 bases, with 14 bases between. There are 14 residues in the CDR3. DNA for the CDR3: TGTGCCAGCAGCCCGGGAAGGGGACATCAGCCCCAGCATTTT. This sequence encodes CASSPGRGHQPQHF.

The V gene is TRBV19, the J gene TRBJ1-2; D uncertain. Trimming left V 5 bases short and J 6 bases short, with 16 bases between. Germline V gene sequence: CDR1 LNHDA, CDR2 SQIVND (reference sequence). The CDR3 loop spans 14 amino acids. CDR3 DNA: TGTGCCAGTAGTGCGGGCCCACTCTCCGATGGCTACACCTTC. It encodes CASSAGPLSDGYTF.

The chain carries TRBV28 and TRBJ1-6; 7 nucleotides match TRBD1. The CDR3 extends over 14 amino acids. Looked up from germline, CDR1 is MDHEN and CDR2 is SYDVKM. Unmatched junction bases numbered 6, after V lost 6 bases and J lost 7 bases. The CDR3: CASRTDRVNSPLHF. In nucleotides, the CDR3 is TGTGCCAGCAGAACCGACAGGGTAAATTCACCCCTCCACTTT.

The rearrangement links TRBV15 to TRBJ1-2; 8 bases are a match to TRBD1. There are 16 residues in the CDR3. Germline trimming cut 2 bases from V and 8 bases from J; bases unmatched to any gene: 13. Germline values: CDR1 LNHNV, CDR2 YYDKDF (reference sequence). The CDR3 sequence is CATSRWGETGVEGYTF. The CDR3 DNA sequence: TGTGCCACCAGCAGATGGGGGGAGACAGGGGTTGAGGGCTACACCTTC.

This chain links TRBV7-8 with TRBJ2-5; D not resolved. V lost 6 bases and J 7 bases, leaving 12 bases between the germline ends. The CDR3 runs to 12 residues. Germline lookup yields CDR1 SGHVS and CDR2 FQNEAQ. CDR3 residues: CASSRAVGTQYF. The CDR3 region has the DNA TGTGCCAGCAGTCGAGCCGTTGGGACCCAGTACTTC.

The chain joins TRBV28 to TRBJ2-6; 12 bases are shared with TRBD2. J lost 0 bases, V lost 6 bases, and 6 bases had no gene match. Germline CDR1 reads MDHEN; CDR2 reads SYDVKM. The CDR3 runs to 18 residues. CDR3 in DNA: TGTGCCAGCAGCCCCCGACTAGCGGGGGTCTCTGGGGCCAACGTCCTGACTTTC. Translating it yields CASSPRLAGVSGANVLTF.

The rearrangement joins TRBV7-9 to TRBJ1-6; 7 nucleotides line up with TRBD1. CDR1 and CDR2 (germline): SEHNR, FQNEAQ (reference sequence). This CDR3 comprises 16 residues. V lost 3 bases, J lost 4 bases, and 6 bases stayed unmatched. The CDR3 DNA reads as TGTGCCAGCAGCTTCTTGCAGGGGGATTATAATTCACCCCTCCACTTT. The encoded protein is CASSFLQGDYNSPLHF. The full variable domain, in which reference TRBV7-9 and TRBJ1-6 provide the parts outside the CDR3, is DTGVSQNPRHKITKRGQNVTFRCDPISEHNRLYWYRQTLGQGPEFLTYFQNEAQLEKSRLLSDRFSAERPKGSFSTLEIQRTEQGDSAMYLCASSFLQGDYNSPLHFGNGTRLTVT.